This TCR beta chain appears in the sequencing data of a study of technical replicates of blood from a few donors. Produced via immunoSEQ multiplex PCR; TCRdb's table is partial and in-frame only. The data show 65,000 to 95,000 clones, roughly 98% seen once. CDR3 length: 15 residues. CDR1 SGHVS and CDR2 FQNEAQ come from the germline V gene. Unmatched junction bases numbered 12, after V lost 5 bases and J lost 8 bases. The sequenced material came from T cells isolated from PBMCs. This sequence was found in a human donor in good health. This chain joins TRBV7-8 and TRBJ1-2, with 9 bases lining up with TRBD1. The CDR3 region has the DNA TGTGCCAGCAGCCCCGGGACAGGGCTTTCTGTGGGCTACACCTTC. It yields the protein CASSPGTGLSVGYTF.